This is a list of T cell receptor beta chains from one sample in a study of beta chain features in type 1 diabetes. Repertoires were generated with immunoSEQ multiplex PCR, while TCRdb's copy carries only in-frame clones and drops some. The data contain some 140,000 clones, approximately 9% of them singletons. The source material was central memory CD4+ T cells from blood. The receptors derive from a man aged 25 to 40 with type 1 diabetes. The CDR3 runs from the conserved cysteine through the conserved F or W. A D gene is named only where the DNA matches it firmly. Rows give clone size only sometimes, using once, few, many, or a class for an expanded clone.

NA	many	TRBV14	TRBJ2-3	TGTGCCAGCAGCCTTCGGGAATCGAGGCAGTATTTT	CASSLRESRQYF
NA	many	TRBV2	TRBJ2-2	TGTGCCAGCAGTCCTGACAGGCAGAACACCGGGGAGCTGTTTTTT	CASSPDRQNTGELFF
TRBD1	few	TRBV5-8	TRBJ2-7	TGTGCCAGCAGCCTGACAGGGAGATCCTACGAGCAGTACTTC	CASSLTGRSYEQYF
NA	few	TRBV6-1	TRBJ1-5	TGTGCCAGCAGTGAGGGGCATTCACAGCATTTT	CASSEGHSQHF
TRBD2	NA	TRBV23-1	TRBJ2-5	TGCGCCAGCAGTCACCATTCAACTAGCGGGGGGGCCGGATTGGAGACCCAGTACTTC	CASSHHSTSGGAGLETQYF
TRBD2	few	TRBV6-1	TRBJ2-5	TGTGCCAGCAGCCTGACTAGCGGGGGGGAAGAGACCCAGTACTTC	CASSLTSGGEETQYF
TRBD2	many	TRBV7-9	TRBJ2-1	TGTGCCAGCAGCTTACGGGGGGTAGGCTACAATGAGCAGTTCTTC	CASSLRGVGYNEQFF
NA	few	TRBV7-2	TRBJ2-1	TGTGCCAGCAGCCGGCGGACTTTAAGCTCCTACAATGAGCAGTTCTTC	CASSRRTLSSYNEQFF
NA	few	TRBV2	TRBJ2-5	TGTGCCAGCAGAGACCCTAGGGGGGAGACCCAGTACTTC	CASRDPRGETQYF
NA	few	TRBV28	TRBJ1-4	TGTGCCAGCAGAGATTCGACAGGAAAACTGTTTTTT	CASRDSTGKLFF
TRBD2	many	TRBV5-1	TRBJ2-7	TGCGCCAGCAGCACAGCGGGGGGTGCCTACGAGCAGTACTTC	CASSTAGGAYEQYF
NA	few	TRBV11-2	TRBJ1-1	TGTGCCAGCAGCTTAAGGAGGGAGGCTGAAGCTTTCTTT	CASSLRREAEAFF
NA	few	TRBV28	TRBJ2-7	TGTGCCAGCAGTCGCGGTCTAGACTCCTACGAGCAGTACTTC	CASSRGLDSYEQYF
NA	few	TRBV11-2	TRBJ2-7	TGTGCCAGCAGCTTCCAGGGAAGCGAGCAGTACTTC	CASSFQGSEQYF
NA	NA	TRBV9	TRBJ2-3	TGTGCCAGCAGCCAGGGACTTGCAGATACGCAGTATTTT	CASSQGLADTQYF
NA	few	TRBV6-5	TRBJ1-1	TGTGCCACCCTCGTGGGGCCTCAGGGGAACACTGAAGCTTTCTTT	CATLVGPQGNTEAFF
NA	NA	TRBV28	TRBJ2-2	TGTGCCACCAAAACGGGGTCCGGGGAGCTGTTTTTT	CATKTGSGELFF
NA	NA	TRBV10-3	TRBJ2-5	TGTGCCATCAGTGAGTCGCGGACCCAGTACTTC	CAISESRTQYF
NA	few	TRBV30	TRBJ1-6	TGTGCCTGGAGCCACCTTCCGGGACTTCGGCCCCCTTCACCCCTCCACTTT	CAWSHLPGLRPPSPLHF
NA	many	TRBV7-6	TRBJ2-3	TGTGCCAGCAGCTTATCAGGGAAGCAGGCAGATACGCAGTATTTT	CASSLSGKQADTQYF
NA	few	TRBV6-5	TRBJ1-2	TGTGCCAGCAGTTACTCGTATCGGGAGGAGGATGGCTACACCTTC	CASSYSYREEDGYTF
NA	few	TRBV2	TRBJ1-1	TGTGCCAGCAGGGACAGTATGAACACTGAAGCTTTCTTT	CASRDSMNTEAFF
NA	NA	TRBV14	TRBJ1-2	TGTGCCAGCAGCCAAGATGTCGAGGGTGCCGGCTACACCTTC	CASSQDVEGAGYTF
NA	few	TRBV30	TRBJ2-2	TGTGCCTGGAGTCCCGAGGGGGTTAACACCGGGGAGCTGTTTTTT	CAWSPEGVNTGELFF
TRBD1	NA	TRBV9	TRBJ1-4	TGTGCCAGCAGCGGGACAGGGTTTAATGAAAAACTGTTTTTT	CASSGTGFNEKLFF
NA	NA	TRBV2	TRBJ2-1	TGTGCCAGCAGTGAAATGGGTGGGCGGGTCATGTTCTTC	CASSEMGGRVMFF
NA	NA	TRBV6-5	TRBJ1-3	TGTGCCAGCAGAAAGACAGCCTCTGGAAACACCATATATTTT	CASRKTASGNTIYF
TRBD2	few	TRBV4-1	TRBJ2-4	TGCGCCAGCAGCCAAGCCGCCGGGACTAGTTTGCTCCACATTCAGTACTTC	CASSQAAGTSLLHIQYF
TRBD1	few	TRBV7-2	TRBJ1-2	TGTGCCAGCAGCCCGAAGACCCCTACAGGGTCAGGGGGCTATGGCTACACCTTC	CASSPKTPTGSGGYGYTF
TRBD1	NA	TRBV29-1	TRBJ1-1	TGCAGCGTTGATACAGGGGCGAACACTGAAGCTTTCTTT	CSVDTGANTEAFF
TRBD1	NA	TRBV28	TRBJ1-2	TGTGCCAGCAGTTCGTTTCAGGGGGGCGCATATTCCTATGGCTACACCTTC	CASSSFQGGAYSYGYTF
TRBD1	few	TRBV9	TRBJ2-6	TGTGCCAGCACCCGGACAGGGGATCCTGGGGCCAACGTCCTGACTTTC	CASTRTGDPGANVLTF
NA	few	TRBV9	TRBJ2-2	TGTGCCAGCAGCGTATCAACGGTCACCGGGGAGCTGTTTTTT	CASSVSTVTGELFF
TRBD1	NA	TRBV15	TRBJ1-2	TGTGCCACCAGCAGTGATACAGGGGGCTCTTTCTATGGCTACACCTTC	CATSSDTGGSFYGYTF
NA	NA	TRBV6-5	TRBJ1-2	TGTGCCAGCAGTTCAACAAGTTATGGCTACACCTTC	CASSSTSYGYTF
NA	NA	TRBV10-1	TRBJ2-3	TGCGCCAGCAGCTCCACAGATACGCAGTATTTT	CASSSTDTQYF
TRBD1	few	TRBV5-4	TRBJ1-1	TGTGCCAGCAGGTGGACAGGGGACACTGAAGCTTTCTTT	CASRWTGDTEAFF
NA	few	TRBV21-1	TRBJ1-5	TGTGCCAGCAGCAAAGGGGACCAGGGGGCTCAGCCCCAGCATTTT	CASSKGDQGAQPQHF
NA	NA	TRBV25-1	TRBJ2-7	TGTGCCAGCAGGGCACCTTCCTCCTACGAGCAGTACTTC	CASRAPSSYEQYF
NA	few	TRBV7-3	TRBJ2-5	TGTGCCAGCAGCTTAGATTACAGAAGTATCAAGAACTTC	CASSLDYRSIKNF
NA	few	TRBV7-2	TRBJ1-2	TGTGCCAGCAGCTTCGGGGCAGGGGCGAGTTATGGCTACACCTTC	CASSFGAGASYGYTF
NA	NA	TRBV18	TRBJ2-2	TGTGCCAGCTCACCCCCGGAGGGGCCGTACACCGGGGAGCTGTTTTTT	CASSPPEGPYTGELFF
TRBD1	few	TRBV28	TRBJ2-7	TGTGCCAGCAGTCCCGGGGACAGCCGCCTCTACGAGCAGTACTTC	CASSPGDSRLYEQYF
NA	NA	TRBV15	TRBJ1-2	TGTGCCACCAGCAGGGAACAGGGATATGGCTACACCTTC	CATSREQGYGYTF
NA	few	TRBV6-6	TRBJ1-2	TGTGCCAGCAGCAGTTACAGGGCAAACTATGGCTACACCTTC	CASSSYRANYGYTF
NA	few	TRBV25-1	TRBJ1-5	TGTGCCAGCAGTGCCCCACTTAGCAATCAGCCCCAGCATTTT	CASSAPLSNQPQHF
NA	NA	TRBV5-1	TRBJ2-7	TGCGCCAGCAGCTTTGCGCAGGGGACCTACGAGCAGTACTTC	CASSFAQGTYEQYF
TRBD2	NA	TRBV7-3	TRBJ2-5	TGTGCCAGCAGCCCGGCGGGCCGGTCGAGCGGGGGGATAGAGACCCAGTACTTC	CASSPAGRSSGGIETQYF